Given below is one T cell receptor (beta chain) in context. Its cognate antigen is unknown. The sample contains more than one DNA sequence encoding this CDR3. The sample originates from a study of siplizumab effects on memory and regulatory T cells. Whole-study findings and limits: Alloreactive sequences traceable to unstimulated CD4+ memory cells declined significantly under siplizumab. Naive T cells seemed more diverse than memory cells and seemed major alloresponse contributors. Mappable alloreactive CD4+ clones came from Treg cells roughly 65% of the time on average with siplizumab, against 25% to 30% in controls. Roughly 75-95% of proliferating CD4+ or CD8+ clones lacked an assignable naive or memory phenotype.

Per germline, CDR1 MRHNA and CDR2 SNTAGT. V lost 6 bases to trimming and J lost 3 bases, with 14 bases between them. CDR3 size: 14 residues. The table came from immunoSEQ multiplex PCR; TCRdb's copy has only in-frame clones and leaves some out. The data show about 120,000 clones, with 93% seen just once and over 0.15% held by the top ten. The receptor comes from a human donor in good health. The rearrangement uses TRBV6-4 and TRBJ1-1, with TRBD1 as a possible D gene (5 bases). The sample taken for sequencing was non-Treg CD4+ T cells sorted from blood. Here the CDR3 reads CASRAQGWDTEAFF. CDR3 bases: TGTGCCAGCAGAGCCCAGGGTTGGGACACTGAAGCTTTCTTT.